This T cell receptor beta chain was identified during a study of blood T cells in healthy people across ages. Overall study findings and caveats: Whereas aged donors had fewer naive CD4+ cells, long-lived donors had more of them and higher diversity. Naive T cell percentage showed a strong correlation with the diversity of TCR beta.

Trimming removed 9 bases at V and 0 bases at J, with 13 bases between. This CDR3 is built from 14 residues. Germline-derived CDR1 and CDR2 are LNHNV and YYDKDF (reference sequence). Healthy individuals of Caucasian origin from Russia, aged roughly 6 to 100, served as donors. In its sample, this clonotype was seen a few times. Its antigen is still unknown. PCR was performed a second time for roughly 7 to 11 cycles using a sample-barcoded 5' primer and a J-beta primer mix. A minimum of 2.5 million CDR3-containing paired-end reads was obtained for each sample. MiXCR, run by TCRdb on the 5' RACE reads, gives a single entry per CDR3 protein. The sample lists some 710,000 distinct CDR3 sequences; roughly 20% were seen once.

The specimen sequenced was blood. The chain recombines TRBV15 with TRBJ2-3; D unresolved. This TCR was recovered from an older man in good health. DNA of the CDR3: TGTGCCACTGCGAGGCAGTTCAGCACAGATACGCAGTATTTT. It codes for CATARQFSTDTQYF.